This T cell receptor (beta chain) is drawn from a study of CD8 T cells in Susac syndrome. TEMRA cells were FACS-enriched, and CD8+ and CD4+ T cells were isolated negatively. The germline V gene has CDR1 GTSNPN and CDR2 SVGIG (reference sequence). This CDR3 is 13 amino acids long. The V gene lost 4 bases and the J gene lost 7 bases, with 14 bases spanning the gap. The RNA input was roughly 0.45 to 1 ug, and it was reverse transcribed with random hexamers. The TCR beta CDR3 was amplified by immunoSEQ multiplex PCR across 54 Vbeta, 13 Jbeta. From the immunoSEQ multiplex PCR reads, TCRdb called clonotypes with MiXCR, one entry per CDR3 protein. The sample yields about 240,000 distinct CDR3 sequences, 95% to 97% seen once.

This TCR came from a human donor with Susac syndrome. The chain joins TRBV30 to TRBJ2-4; possible D gene TRBD2, 6 bases. Sequenced sample: CD4+ T cells from PBMCs. CDR3 sequence: CAWIPGAGNIQYF. As DNA, the CDR3 is TGTGCCTGGATCCCTGGCGCGGGGAACATTCAGTACTTC.